This T cell receptor beta chain derives from a study of control samples from healthy donors and cancer patients. TCRdb's table, derived via immunoSEQ multiplex PCR, lists solely in-frame clones and lacks some. Of 130,000 or so clones in the sample, 90% to 95% were seen once. Trimming at V came to 0 bases and at J to 1 base, leaving 8 bases not matched to a gene. Germline values: CDR1 MGHRA, CDR2 YSYEKL. The CDR3 spans 18 residues. The V and J genes are TRBV4-1 and TRBJ2-3, with 9 bases identical to TRBD2. Sequencing was performed on blood. The sequence derives from a man between 40 and 49 years old in good health. The CDR3 bases are TGCGCCAGCAGCCAAGAGGAAATAGCGGGAGTTGGCACAGATACGCAGTATTTT. Protein sequence: CASSQEEIAGVGTDTQYF.